This T cell receptor beta chain stems from a study of neurological immune-mediated disorders. Study-level findings and limits: HTLV-1-associated myelopathy led in TCR clonal expansion, while multiple sclerosis ranked lowest, below healthy controls.

Germline V gene lookup returns CDR1 GTSNPN and CDR2 SVGIG (reference sequence). The CDR3 has 11 amino acids. V was shortened by 4 bases and J by 4 bases, with 6 bases between the two germline ends. TCRdb reprocessed the 5' RACE reads via MiXCR and lists one record per CDR3 protein. The data show over 13,000 distinct CDR3 sequences, less than 7.5% seen once. This clonotype was counted many times. Its antigen remains unknown. V usage is TRBV30 and J usage is TRBJ2-3; the D is unclear. The source material was CD8+ T cells from blood. The sequence was obtained from a woman in her thirties or forties in good health. The CDR3 here is CAWTLADTQYF. CDR3 in DNA: TGTGCCTGGACACTGGCAGATACGCAGTATTTT.